Below are 15 T cell receptor beta chains sequenced from a single sample in a study of cytomegalovirus exposure and HLA in healthy donors. PCR employed 60 Vbeta and 13 Jbeta primers. The table came from immunoSEQ multiplex PCR; TCRdb's copy has only in-frame clones and leaves some out. The top ten clones hold about 3.3% of a sample with 100,000 to 150,000 clones, about 79% of them seen once. Sequencing was performed on PBMCs. All receptors come from a woman in her forties or fifties in good health and CMV-seronegative.

The rearrangement joins TRBV28 to TRBJ1-1, with D possibly matching TRBD1 (5 bases). The CDR3 has 14 residues. Germline CDR1 is MDHEN and CDR2 is SYDVKM. Trimming cost V 3 bases and J 0 bases, with 8 bases left between them. CDR3 loop: CASSLTEMNTEAFF. For the CDR3, the DNA is TGTGCCAGCAGTTTGACAGAAATGAACACTGAAGCTTTCTTT.

A word on this clone: The junction does not match germline at one end; this may be a read error. This rearrangement joins TRBV4-1 to TRBJ1-2; unclear D gene. The CDR3 spans 13 residues. Per germline, CDR1 MGHRA and CDR2 YSYEKL. The CDR3 DNA reads TGCGCCAGCAGGCAAGGCGGCGGTCGGGACTACACCTTC. This sequence encodes CASRQGGGRDYTF.

The chain employs TRBV6-5 and TRBJ1-3; tentatively, D is TRBD1 (5 bases). Germline CDR1 and CDR2: MNHEY and SVGAGI. V gave up 2 bases and J gave up 1 base, with 9 bases separating them. CDR3 length equals 15 residues. CDR3 nucleotides: TGTGCCAGCAGTTACACGAGACAGTCTGGAAACACCATATATTTT. As protein: CASSYTRQSGNTIYF.

This clone was seen just once. The gene calls are TRBV7-8 and TRBJ2-2, with D perhaps matching TRBD2 (6 bases). The V gene's germline CDR1 is SGHVS and CDR2 FQNEAQ. This CDR3 contains 16 residues. The V and J ends lost 0 bases and 7 bases respectively, with 15 bases between them. The CDR3 DNA sequence: TGTGCCAGCAGCTTAGCGGCACCCGGGGGTAACGGGGAGCTGTTTTTT. Encoded protein: CASSLAAPGGNGELFF.

The V call is TRBV28, the J call TRBJ1-1, with 7 bases fitting TRBD1. V trimming: 6 bases; J trimming: 0 bases; junction bases outside the gene matches: 7. Germline-derived CDR1 and CDR2 are MDHEN and SYDVKM. This CDR3 is 15 amino acids long. CDR3 in amino acids: CASSRRQGLNTEAFF. The CDR3 DNA sequence: TGTGCCAGCAGCCGCCGACAGGGACTGAACACTGAAGCTTTCTTT.

V gene TRBV7-9 combines with J gene TRBJ1-1; D unclear. Per the germline V gene, CDR1 is SEHNR and CDR2 is FQNEAQ (reference sequence). Between the trimmed V and J ends, which lost 1 base and 1 base, there was a span of 7 bases. This CDR3 has 14 residues. CDR3 sequence (DNA): TGTGCCAGCAGCTTAGACCTATGGAACACTGAAGCTTTCTTT. Residues: CASSLDLWNTEAFF.

The V gene is TRBV5-1, the J gene TRBJ2-5; 9 bases are a match to TRBD1. There are 16 residues in the CDR3. CDR1 is SGHRS and CDR2 is YFSETQ in the germline V gene. With 4 bases clipped from V and 2 bases from J, the junction kept 9 bases outside the gene matches. The CDR3 loop is CASSLDRGGSQETQYF. The CDR3 DNA sequence: TGCGCCAGCAGCCTCGACAGGGGGGGCTCACAAGAGACCCAGTACTTC.

This rearrangement joins TRBV21-1 to TRBJ2-5; the DNA was not compared with TRBD2, the D call given in the table. With the DNA end fitting TRBJ2-7 better, the J assignment may be wrong. TRBV21-1 is tagged as a pseudogene. CDR3 size: 19 residues. CDR3 in DNA: TGTGCCAGCAGCAAAGATGAGGGGACTAGCGAGGACCCTACGTACGAGCAGTACTTC. Amino acid sequence: CASSKDEGTSEDPTYEQYF.

This chain links TRBV27 with TRBJ1-1, with D unclear. The V end was cut by 4 bases, the J end by 11 bases, with 14 bases between. Germline-derived CDR1 and CDR2 are MNHEY and SMNVEV (reference sequence). The CDR3 length is 12 residues. This CDR3 reads CASSSGDLEAFF. The CDR3 DNA reads TGTGCCAGCAGTTCCGGGGATCTCGAGGCTTTCTTT.

The chain links TRBV11-2 to TRBJ2-7; D is possibly TRBD1 (6 bases). Germline assignment: CDR1 SGHAT and CDR2 FQNNGV. The CDR3 is 14 residues long. The ends were cut back, 4 bases at V and 7 bases at J, with 17 bases in the middle. The CDR3 protein is CASSSSTGQVEQYF. The CDR3 DNA sequence: TGTGCCAGCAGCTCGTCGACAGGTCAGGTGGAGCAGTACTTC.

V is TRBV6-5 and J is TRBJ2-5; D uncertain. CDR1 is MNHEY and CDR2 is SVGAGI in the germline V gene. Trimming left V 0 bases short and J 6 bases short, with 8 bases between. The CDR3 is 13 residues long. The DNA for the CDR3 is TGTGCCAGCAGTTACTCCATCACACAGACCCAGTACTTC. Amino acids: CASSYSITQTQYF.

This chain uses TRBV9 with TRBJ2-1, with 9 bases matching TRBD1. Germline loops: CDR1 SGDLS, CDR2 YYNGEE. Trimming removed 0 bases from V and 6 bases from J; junction bases left unmatched: 10. The CDR3 is 17 amino acids. The CDR3: CASSVVGTGLRVNEQFF. The DNA of the CDR3 is TGTGCCAGCAGCGTAGTGGGGACAGGGTTAAGGGTCAATGAGCAGTTCTTC.

The rearrangement links TRBV18 to TRBJ1-3; no clear D gene. The germline CDR1 and CDR2 sequences are KGHSH and LQKENI. Trimming stripped 0 bases from V and 0 bases from J, with 6 bases between. The CDR3 totals 15 residues. The CDR3 reads CASSPPSFSGNTIYF. CDR3 nucleotides: TGTGCCAGCTCACCACCGTCGTTCTCTGGAAACACCATATATTTT. Combining the CDR3 with reference TRBV18 and TRBJ1-3 gives the whole variable domain NAGVMQNPRHLVRRRGQEARLRCSPMKGHSHVYWYRQLPEEGLKFMVYLQKENIIDESGMPKERFSAEFPKEGPSILRIQQVVRGDSAAYFCASSPPSFSGNTIYFGEGSWLTVV.

V and J are TRBV7-8 and TRBJ2-3; 11 nucleotides match TRBD1. This CDR3 is built from 15 residues. Germline V gene lookup returns CDR1 SGHVS and CDR2 FQNEAQ. J was trimmed by 6 bases and V by 4 bases; bases with no gene match: 6. The CDR3 here is CASSSDRGQRDTQYF. CDR3 nucleotide sequence: TGTGCCAGCAGCTCGGACAGGGGGCAGAGGGATACGCAGTATTTT. Using reference TRBV7-8 and TRBJ2-3 for the parts outside the CDR3, the full variable domain is GAGVSQSPRYKVAKRGQDVALRCDPISGHVSLFWYQQALGQGPEFLTYFQNEAQLDKSGLPSDRFFAERPEGSVSTLKIQRTQQEDSAVYLCASSSDRGQRDTQYFGPGTRLTVL.

J is TRBJ2-7 and V is TRBV28, with TRBD1 as a possible D gene (5 bases). The CDR3 covers 13 residues. The V end was cut by 6 bases, the J end by 1 base, with 10 bases between. Germline V gene sequence: CDR1 MDHEN, CDR2 SYDVKM. The CDR3 DNA reads as TGTGCCAGCAGGATTCCAGGGTCCTACGAGCAGTACTTC. It codes for CASRIPGSYEQYF.